Following are 28 T cell receptor beta chains from one sample sequenced in a study of blood T cell repertoires in COVID-19. The protocol was immunoSEQ multiplex PCR, while the TCRdb copy is restricted to in-frame clones and leaves out a portion. Among 300,000 to 350,000 clones listed, 87% were seen once. The specimen sequenced was peripheral blood. These receptors were collected from a man aged 30-40 years with COVID-19, enrolled during active disease.

This clone was recorded only once. The chain uses TRBV10-3 and TRBJ1-5; 9 bases match TRBD1. This CDR3 spans 13 amino acids. V lost 6 bases, J lost 5 bases, and 2 bases stayed unmatched. Looked up from germline, CDR1 is ENHRY and CDR2 is SYGVKD. CDR3 DNA: TGTGCCATCAGCGACAGGGGGGATCAGCCCCAGCATTTT. Its translation: CAISDRGDQPQHF.

The chain employs TRBV4-2 and TRBJ2-7, with D possibly matching TRBD2 (6 bases). CDR3 size: 15 residues. The V and J ends lost 4 bases and 7 bases respectively, with 20 bases between them. Germline values: CDR1 LGHNA, CDR2 YNFKEQ. As DNA, the CDR3 is TGTGCCAGCAGCCCTACCGGGACTTATGGAGGGGAGCAGTACTTC. Amino acid sequence: CASSPTGTYGGEQYF.

The chain is built from TRBV12-3 or TRBV12-4 and TRBJ2-5; 7 positions agree with TRBD1. The CDR3 runs to 13 residues. Trimming removed 3 bases from V and 5 bases from J; junction bases left unmatched: 3. The CDR3 is CASSLGQWETQYF. DNA for the CDR3: TGTGCCAGCAGTTTGGGACAGTGGGAGACCCAGTACTTC.

The rearrangement links TRBV28 to TRBJ2-7, with 7 positions matching TRBD1. Germline V gene sequence: CDR1 MDHEN, CDR2 SYDVKM. The CDR3 extends over 15 amino acids. Unmatched junction bases numbered 10, after V lost 8 bases and J lost 0 bases. The CDR3 DNA sequence: TGTGCCAGCCGCCCCTCACAGGGGAGCTCCTACGAGCAGTACTTC. Translation gives CASRPSQGSSYEQYF.

The rearrangement uses TRBV11-2 and TRBJ2-7, with 8 bases matching TRBD2. Germline lookup yields CDR1 SGHAT and CDR2 FQNNGV. V lost 1 base to trimming and J lost 1 base; unmatched junction nucleotides: 3. The CDR3 has 15 amino acids. Here the CDR3 DNA reads TGTGCCAGCAGCTTAGTTAGCGGGGAGTCCTACGAGCAGTACTTC. It specifies CASSLVSGESYEQYF.

The chain joins TRBV9 to TRBJ2-5, with 8 bases aligning to TRBD2. Germline V lookup: CDR1 SGDLS, CDR2 YYNGEE. Losses at the gene ends were 3 bases for V and 5 bases for J; bases not matched to a gene: 12. The length of the CDR3 is 16 residues. The CDR3 region is CASSAPGLGLVETQYF. The CDR3 DNA reads TGTGCCAGCAGCGCCCCGGGACTAGGCTTGGTGGAGACCCAGTACTTC.

The chain links TRBV27 to TRBJ2-1; 9 bases agree with TRBD2. CDR3 length equals 16 residues. Germline values: CDR1 MNHEY, CDR2 SMNVEV (reference sequence). J was trimmed by 0 bases and V by 2 bases; bases with no gene match: 2. CDR3 coding DNA: TGTGCCAGCAGTTTACTTAGCGGGGGCTCCTACAATGAGCAGTTCTTC. Amino acid sequence: CASSLLSGGSYNEQFF.

This chain uses TRBV4-2 with TRBJ1-4; 7 bases line up with TRBD1. CDR1 is LGHNA and CDR2 is YNFKEQ in the germline V gene. This CDR3 is 17 amino acids long. V dropped 4 bases and J dropped 7; count of bases not matched to a gene: 15. CDR3 loop: CASSPPFFGTVGEKLFF. As DNA, the CDR3 is TGTGCCAGCAGCCCTCCTTTCTTCGGGACAGTCGGTGAAAAACTGTTTTTT.

This rearrangement joins TRBV7-9 to TRBJ2-5, with TRBD2 matching over 14 bases. CDR1 and CDR2 (germline): SEHNR, FQNEAQ (reference sequence). The CDR3 spans 18 residues. J lost 7 bases, V lost 1 base, and 11 bases had no gene match. CDR3 DNA sequence: TGTGCCAGCAGCTTAGTAGCGACTAGCGGGAGGGCCTTAGGGACCCAGTACTTC. The encoded protein is CASSLVATSGRALGTQYF.

The rearrangement uses TRBV19 and TRBJ1-5, with D unclear. V shed 3 bases and J shed 6 bases, with 9 bases lying between them. Germline V gives CDR1 LNHDA, CDR2 SQIVND (reference sequence). This CDR3 contains 13 residues. The CDR3 DNA sequence: TGTGCCAGTAGTATGGAGGGAAGTCAGCCCCAGCATTTT. Its translation is CASSMEGSQPQHF.

The chain couples TRBV5-6 to TRBJ2-3; D remains ambiguous. Germline V gene lookup returns CDR1 SGHDT and CDR2 YYEEEE. V gave up 3 bases and J gave up 4 bases, with 12 bases separating them. This CDR3 region has 14 residues. CDR3 sequence reads: CASSSFSTSDTQYF. The DNA for the CDR3 is TGTGCCAGCAGCTCCTTCTCAACTTCAGATACGCAGTATTTT.

The rearrangement joins TRBV28 to TRBJ2-1, with TRBD2 matching over 12 bases. Germline-derived CDR1 and CDR2 are MDHEN and SYDVKM. Unmatched junction bases numbered 3, after V lost 5 bases and J lost 4 bases. The CDR3 consists of 15 residues. The CDR3, as DNA: TGTGCCAGCAGTGACACTAGCGGGGGGTACAATGAGCAGTTCTTC. Its translation is CASSDTSGGYNEQFF.

V gene TRBV28 combines with J gene TRBJ2-3; 11 positions match TRBD2. Germline-derived CDR1 and CDR2 are MDHEN and SYDVKM. This CDR3 has 15 residues. V was clipped by 6 bases and J by 2 bases; unmatched bases: 4. CDR3 coding DNA: TGTGCCAGCAGCCTAGCGGGAGGAGTCACAGATACGCAGTATTTT. It encodes CASSLAGGVTDTQYF.

The chain uses TRBV27 and TRBJ1-2, with 9 bases identical to TRBD1. The CDR3 has 17 residues. Germline CDR1 MNHEY, CDR2 SMNVEV (reference sequence). V was pared by 6 bases and J by 8 bases, with 19 bases of the junction left unmatched. CDR3 nucleotides: TGTGCCAGCAGAGCATCCGCTGCTGGGACAGGGCTCATCGGCTACACCTTC. It translates to CASRASAAGTGLIGYTF.

The chain employs TRBV19 and TRBJ1-5, with 7 bases identical to TRBD1. The germline CDR1 and CDR2 sequences are LNHDA and SQIVND (reference sequence). This CDR3 contains 14 residues. V shed 7 bases and J 1 base; nucleotides not matched to a gene: 4. In DNA, the CDR3 is TGTGCCAGTATGAGGGGGCAAAGCAATCAGCCCCAGCATTTT. As protein: CASMRGQSNQPQHF.

The V and J genes are TRBV5-1 and TRBJ1-1; 7 bases agree with TRBD1. The CDR3 is 15 residues long. The ends lost 1 base at V and 5 bases at J; junction bases unmatched: 8. Germline CDR1 and CDR2: SGHRS and YFSETQ. The CDR3 DNA follows: TGCGCCAGCAGCTTGATCGACAGGGTAGGGACTGAAGCTTTCTTT. The encoded protein is CASSLIDRVGTEAFF.

The chain couples TRBV7-8 to TRBJ1-1, with D unclear. V lost 1 base to trimming and J lost 5 bases, with 14 bases between them. Germline V CDR1 and CDR2: SGHVS, FQNEAQ. The CDR3 is 15 amino acids. For the CDR3, the DNA is TGTGCCAGCAGCTTAGACCGGTATGGCGGGACTGAAGCTTTCTTT. Encoded protein: CASSLDRYGGTEAFF.

V is TRBV30 and J is TRBJ2-5; D is undetermined. The CDR3 has 13 amino acids. CDR1 and CDR2 (germline): GTSNPN, SVGIG (reference sequence). Trimming took 3 bases from V and 5 from J, leaving 13 bases between them. CDR3 in DNA: TGTGCCTGGAGCGGCGCCGGGTGGGAGACCCAGTACTTC. This gives the protein CAWSGAGWETQYF.

This sequence joins TRBV5-6 and TRBJ2-1; possible D gene TRBD1, 6 bases. Germline V gene sequence: CDR1 SGHDT, CDR2 YYEEEE. V was clipped by 9 bases and J by 2 bases, with 15 bases between them. The CDR3 runs 14 residues. CDR3 sequence reads: CATANRVTYNEQFF. The DNA of the CDR3 is TGTGCCACCGCAAACAGGGTGACCTACAATGAGCAGTTCTTC.

This clone occurred once. V and J are TRBV7-2 and TRBJ2-1, with no clear D. CDR3 length: 14 residues. V was shortened by 1 base and J by 4 bases, with 8 bases between the two germline ends. Germline CDR1 and CDR2: SGHTA and FQGNSA. The CDR3 protein is CASSLGGVYNEQFF. In nucleotides, the CDR3 is TGTGCCAGCAGCTTAGGTGGAGTTTACAATGAGCAGTTCTTC.

The V and J genes are TRBV3-1 (or the pseudogene TRBV3-2) and TRBJ2-3, with 9 bases identical to TRBD1. CDR1 LGHDT and CDR2 YNNKEL come from the germline V gene (reference sequence). This CDR3 is built from 18 residues. The trim removed 1 base at V and 0 bases at J, leaving 8 bases unmatched. The CDR3 region is CASSQVGTGFLSTDTQYF. In DNA, the CDR3 is TGTGCCAGCAGCCAAGTGGGGACAGGGTTCCTAAGCACAGATACGCAGTATTTT.

This clone was picked up a small number of times. The rearrangement links TRBV11-2 to TRBJ2-7; maybe TRBD1 (5 bases). V dropped 5 bases and J dropped 3 bases, with 8 bases sitting between them. Germline V gene sequence: CDR1 SGHAT, CDR2 FQNNGV. This CDR3 is 12 amino acids long. CDR3 nucleotide sequence: TGTGCCAGCAGCGTTACAGGCTACGAGCAGTACTTC. The encoded protein is CASSVTGYEQYF.

The chain couples TRBV23-1 to TRBJ1-1; D is uncertain. TRBV23-1 qualifies as an ORF whose function is uncertain. This CDR3 region has 14 residues. V gave up 2 bases and J gave up 3 bases, with 10 bases separating them. The CDR3 is CASSQKVRDTEAFF. CDR3 sequence (DNA): TGCGCCAGCAGTCAAAAAGTACGGGACACTGAAGCTTTCTTT.

The chain recombines TRBV6-6 with TRBJ2-3; D unresolved. The CDR3 consists of 13 residues. The germline V and J ends were trimmed by 6 bases and 0 bases, with 7 bases remaining between them. Per germline, CDR1 MNHNY and CDR2 SVGAGI (reference sequence). For the CDR3, the DNA is TGTGCCAGCAGACGCGGTAGCACAGATACGCAGTATTTT. Its protein is CASRRGSTDTQYF.

The chain joins TRBV9 to TRBJ2-3, with 9 bases fitting TRBD1. Germline V CDR1 and CDR2: SGDLS, YYNGEE. This CDR3 comprises 15 residues. V lost 1 base and J lost 4; bases outside the gene matches: 4. CDR3 sequence (DNA): TGTGCCAGCAGCGTAAGGGACAGGGCCGCAGATACGCAGTATTTT. This gives the protein CASSVRDRAADTQYF.

This rearrangement joins TRBV27 to TRBJ2-7; maybe TRBD1 (6 bases). The germline gives CDR1 MNHEY, CDR2 SMNVEV (reference sequence). V was shortened by 6 bases and J by 5 bases, with 23 bases between the two germline ends. CDR3 length: 16 amino acids. In DNA, the CDR3 is TGTGCCAGCAGCCCCTCTTTGGGGGCTCGCAGCCACGAGCAGTACTTC. This gives the protein CASSPSLGARSHEQYF.

The V and J genes are TRBV4-1 and TRBJ2-7; 7 nucleotides align to TRBD1. Trimming removed 2 bases from V and 0 bases from J; junction bases left unmatched: 13. The CDR3 is 18 residues long. Germline lookup yields CDR1 MGHRA and CDR2 YSYEKL. The CDR3 reads CASSQILVVAGGSYEQYF. The CDR3 region has the DNA TGCGCCAGCAGCCAAATTTTGGTTGTCGCAGGGGGCTCCTACGAGCAGTACTTC.

This CDR3 is CASSFDRFAYGYTF. The CDR3, as DNA: TGTGCCAGCAGCTTCGACAGGTTCGCCTATGGCTACACCTTC. V and J are TRBV7-2 and TRBJ1-2; D perhaps matches TRBD1 (6 bases). V lost 3 bases and J lost 4, with 12 bases in between. This CDR3 region has 14 residues. From germline, CDR1 is SGHTA and CDR2 FQGNSA.